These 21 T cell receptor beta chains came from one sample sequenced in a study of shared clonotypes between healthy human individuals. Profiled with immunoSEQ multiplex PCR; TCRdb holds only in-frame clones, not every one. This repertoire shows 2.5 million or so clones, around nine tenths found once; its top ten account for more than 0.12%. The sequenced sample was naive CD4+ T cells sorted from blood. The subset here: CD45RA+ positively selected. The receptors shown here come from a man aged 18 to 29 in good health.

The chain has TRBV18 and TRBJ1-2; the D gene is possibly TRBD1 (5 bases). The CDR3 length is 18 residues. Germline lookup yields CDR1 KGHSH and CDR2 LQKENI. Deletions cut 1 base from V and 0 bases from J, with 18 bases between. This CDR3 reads CASSPQDRRQTPNYGYTF. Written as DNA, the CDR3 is TGTGCCAGCTCACCACAAGATCGACGACAGACCCCTAACTATGGCTACACCTTC.

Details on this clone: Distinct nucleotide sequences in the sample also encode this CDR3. In DNA form, the CDR3 reads TGTGCCAGCAGCTTAGCGGGGGGCAATGAGCAGTTCTTC. This sequence encodes CASSLAGGNEQFF. The V call is TRBV7-9, the J call TRBJ2-1; maybe TRBD2 (6 bases). Between the trimmed V and J ends, which lost 0 bases and 6 bases, there was a span of 6 bases. The CDR3 is 13 residues long. The germline V gene has CDR1 SEHNR and CDR2 FQNEAQ (reference sequence).

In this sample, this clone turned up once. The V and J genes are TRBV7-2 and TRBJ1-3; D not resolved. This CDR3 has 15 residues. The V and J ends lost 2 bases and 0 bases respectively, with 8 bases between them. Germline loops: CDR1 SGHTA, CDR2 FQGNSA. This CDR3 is CASSLSGPSGNTIYF. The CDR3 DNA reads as TGTGCCAGCAGCTTATCAGGACCCTCTGGAAACACCATATATTTT.

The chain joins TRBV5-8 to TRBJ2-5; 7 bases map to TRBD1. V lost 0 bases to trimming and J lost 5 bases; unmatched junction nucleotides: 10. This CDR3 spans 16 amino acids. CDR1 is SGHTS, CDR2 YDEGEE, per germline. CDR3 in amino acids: CASSLGTTGSWETQYF. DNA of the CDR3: TGTGCCAGCAGCTTGGGAACGACAGGGAGTTGGGAGACCCAGTACTTC.

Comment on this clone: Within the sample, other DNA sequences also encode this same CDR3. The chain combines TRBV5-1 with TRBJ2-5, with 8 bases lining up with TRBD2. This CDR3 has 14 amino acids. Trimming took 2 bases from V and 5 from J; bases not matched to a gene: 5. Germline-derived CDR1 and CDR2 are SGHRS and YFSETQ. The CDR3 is CASSFSGGGETQYF. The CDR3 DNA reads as TGCGCCAGCAGCTTCAGCGGGGGAGGGGAGACCCAGTACTTC.

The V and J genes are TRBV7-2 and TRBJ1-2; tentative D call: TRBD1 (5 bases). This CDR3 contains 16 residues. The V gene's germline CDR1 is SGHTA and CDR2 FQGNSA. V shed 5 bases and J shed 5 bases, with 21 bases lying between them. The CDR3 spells CASSPLPGTLGYGYTF. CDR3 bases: TGTGCCAGCAGCCCGCTACCCGGGACCCTGGGGTATGGCTACACCTTC.

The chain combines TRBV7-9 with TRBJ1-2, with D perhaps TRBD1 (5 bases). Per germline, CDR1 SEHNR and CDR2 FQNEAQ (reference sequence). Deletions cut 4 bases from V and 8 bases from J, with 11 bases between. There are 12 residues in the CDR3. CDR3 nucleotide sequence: TGTGCCAGCAGCTCTTTGGACAACGGCTACACCTTC. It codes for CASSSLDNGYTF.

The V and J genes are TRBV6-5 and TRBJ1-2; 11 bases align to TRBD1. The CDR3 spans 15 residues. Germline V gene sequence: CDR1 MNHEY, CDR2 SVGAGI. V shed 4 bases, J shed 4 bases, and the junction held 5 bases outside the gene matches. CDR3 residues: CASSFRDRGTYGYTF. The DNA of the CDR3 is TGTGCCAGCAGTTTTCGGGACAGGGGGACCTATGGCTACACCTTC.

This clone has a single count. The CDR3 DNA is TGTGCCAGCAGTTTACGTAGGGTGGGGAGCTATGGCTACACCTTC. It codes for CASSLRRVGSYGYTF. The gene calls are TRBV28 and TRBJ1-2; D gene unclear. The germline V gene has CDR1 MDHEN and CDR2 SYDVKM. With 2 bases removed from V and 4 bases from J, the gap between germline ends came to 14 bases. The CDR3 is 15 amino acids.

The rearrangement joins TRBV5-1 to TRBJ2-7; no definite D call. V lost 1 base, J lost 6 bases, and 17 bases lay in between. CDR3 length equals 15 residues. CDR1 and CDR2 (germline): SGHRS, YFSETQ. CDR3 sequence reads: CASSLFEISPLEQYF. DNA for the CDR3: TGCGCCAGCAGCTTGTTTGAGATTTCCCCCCTCGAGCAGTACTTC.

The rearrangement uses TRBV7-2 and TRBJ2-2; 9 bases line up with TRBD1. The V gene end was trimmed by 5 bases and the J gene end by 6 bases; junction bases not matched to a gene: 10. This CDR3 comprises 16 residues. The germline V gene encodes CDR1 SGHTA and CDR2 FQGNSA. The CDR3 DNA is TGTGCCAGCAGCGGGACAGGGTCTCTTACGGCCGGGGAGCTGTTTTTT. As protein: CASSGTGSLTAGELFF.

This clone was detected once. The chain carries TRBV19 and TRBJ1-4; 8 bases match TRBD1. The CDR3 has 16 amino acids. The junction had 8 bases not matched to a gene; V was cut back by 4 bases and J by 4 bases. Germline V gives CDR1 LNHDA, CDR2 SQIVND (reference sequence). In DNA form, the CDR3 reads TGTGCCAGTAGTACCCCCTGGACAGGGTATAATGAAAAACTGTTTTTT. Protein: CASSTPWTGYNEKLFF.

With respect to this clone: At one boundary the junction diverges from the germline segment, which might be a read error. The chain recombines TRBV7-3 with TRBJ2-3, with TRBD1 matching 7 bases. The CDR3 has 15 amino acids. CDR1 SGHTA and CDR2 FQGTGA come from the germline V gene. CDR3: CASSLTGARPDTQYF. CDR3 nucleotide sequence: TGTGCCAGCAGCCTAACAGGGGCTCGCCCAGATACGCAGTATTTT.

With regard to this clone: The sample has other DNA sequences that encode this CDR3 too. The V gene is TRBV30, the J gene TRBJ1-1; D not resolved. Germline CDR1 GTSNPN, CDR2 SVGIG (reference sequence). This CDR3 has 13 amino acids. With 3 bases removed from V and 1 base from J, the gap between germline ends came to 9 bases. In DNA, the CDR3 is TGTGCCTGGAGAACGGGCCGGAACACTGAAGCTTTCTTT. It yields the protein CAWRTGRNTEAFF.

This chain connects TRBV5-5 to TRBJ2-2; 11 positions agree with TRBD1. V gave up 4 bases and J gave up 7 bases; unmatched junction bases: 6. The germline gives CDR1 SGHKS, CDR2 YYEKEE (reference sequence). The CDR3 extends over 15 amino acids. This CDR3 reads CASSLGQGANGELFF. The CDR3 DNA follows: TGTGCCAGCAGCCTCGGACAGGGGGCGAACGGGGAGCTGTTTTTT.

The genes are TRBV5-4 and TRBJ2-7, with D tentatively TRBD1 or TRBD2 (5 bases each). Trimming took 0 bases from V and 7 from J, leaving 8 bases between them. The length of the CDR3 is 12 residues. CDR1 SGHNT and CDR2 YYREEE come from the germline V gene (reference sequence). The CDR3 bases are TGTGCCAGCAGCTTGGGGGGGAGAGAGCAGTACTTC. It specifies CASSLGGREQYF.

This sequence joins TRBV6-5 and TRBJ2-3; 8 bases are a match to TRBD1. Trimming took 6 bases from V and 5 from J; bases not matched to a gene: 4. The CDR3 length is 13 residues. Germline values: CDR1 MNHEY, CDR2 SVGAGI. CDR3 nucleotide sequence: TGTGCCAGCAGAGTAACAGGGGGAGATACGCAGTATTTT. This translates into CASRVTGGDTQYF.

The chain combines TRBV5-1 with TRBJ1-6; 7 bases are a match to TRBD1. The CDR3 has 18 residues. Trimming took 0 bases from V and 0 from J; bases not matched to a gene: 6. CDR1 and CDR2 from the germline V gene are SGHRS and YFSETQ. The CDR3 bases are TGCGCCAGCAGCTTGGTTCCCGCAGGGGGCTCCTATAATTCACCCCTCCACTTT. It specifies CASSLVPAGGSYNSPLHF.

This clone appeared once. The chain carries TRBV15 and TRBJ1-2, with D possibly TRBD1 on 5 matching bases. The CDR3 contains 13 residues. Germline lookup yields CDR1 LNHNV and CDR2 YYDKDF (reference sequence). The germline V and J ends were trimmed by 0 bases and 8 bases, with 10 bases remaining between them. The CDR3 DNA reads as TGTGCCACCAGCAGAGACAGGGCCCAGGGCTACACCTTC. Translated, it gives CATSRDRAQGYTF. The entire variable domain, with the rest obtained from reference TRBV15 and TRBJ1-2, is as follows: DAMVIQNPRYQVTQFGKPVTLSCSQTLNHNVMYWYQQKSSQAPKLLFHYYDKDFNNEADTPDNFQSRRPNTSFCFLDIRSPGLGDTAMYLCATSRDRAQGYTFGSGTRLTVV.

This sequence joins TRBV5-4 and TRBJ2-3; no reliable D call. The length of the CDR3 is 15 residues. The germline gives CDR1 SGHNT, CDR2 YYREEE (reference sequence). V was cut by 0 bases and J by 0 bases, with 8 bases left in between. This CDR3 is CASSLDQRSTDTQYF. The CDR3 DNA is TGTGCCAGCAGCTTGGATCAGCGTAGCACAGATACGCAGTATTTT.

The CDR3 DNA is TGCGCCAGCAGCTTGTCAGGCCGCACAGATACGCAGTATTTT. Amino acids: CASSLSGRTDTQYF. The gene calls are TRBV5-1 and TRBJ2-3; unclear D gene. This CDR3 contains 14 residues. Germline assignment: CDR1 SGHRS and CDR2 YFSETQ. Trimming shortened V by 1 base and J by 1 base, and 7 bases separated the two germline ends.